The clone carrying this TCR beta chain was seen more than once but under ten times. Antigen specificity is unknown. The data were obtained in a study of beta chain features in type 1 diabetes. General study results and limits: In patients and controls equally, PCR might favor templates that are shorter. Insertions at VDJ junctions were less frequent in type 1 diabetes patients. These patients also deleted more nucleotides at the same junctions. Type 1 diabetes patients showed a moderate but significant shortening of TCRB CDR3s in all four CD4+ subsets.

Every bit of the isolated RNA underwent reverse transcription, so sequencing read expressed TCRB transcripts. Sequenced by immunoSEQ multiplex PCR; TCRdb stores in-frame clones only, minus some. The repertoire includes 600,000 to 700,000 clones, under 15% of them detected once, and 0.095% to 0.15% sits in the top ten. This sequence was found in a man between 25 and 39 years old with type 1 diabetes. What was sequenced was naive CD4+ T cells from blood.

The CDR3 DNA follows: TGTGCTAGTGGAAATGGCCGGATCAATGAAAAACTGTTTTTT. Its translation is CASGNGRINEKLFF. This chain links TRBV12-5 with TRBJ1-4; no definite D call. V lost 6 bases and J lost 5, with 13 bases in between. Germline values: CDR1 LGHNT, CDR2 FRNRAP. This CDR3 is built from 14 residues. Combining the CDR3 with reference TRBV12-5 and TRBJ1-4 gives the whole variable domain DARVTQTPRHKVTEMGQEVTMRCQPILGHNTVFWYRQTMMQGLELLAYFRNRAPLDDSGMPKDRFSAEMPDATLATLKIQPSEPRDSAVYFCASGNGRINEKLFFGSGTQLSVL.